This T cell receptor (beta chain) was sequenced for a study of early T cells in non-severe SARS-CoV-2 infection. TCRdb redid the calling of the 5' RACE reads with MiXCR, one entry per CDR3 protein. Here the sample spans around 92,000 distinct CDR3 sequences, roughly 11% being singletons. CDR3 size: 13 residues. The V gene lost 3 bases and the J gene lost 7 bases, with 10 bases spanning the gap. In germline, CDR1 is KGHSH, CDR2 LQKENI. This clonotype has at least ten counts. Sequenced: whole blood. This clonotype was sampled from an adult who was a healthcare worker with PCR-confirmed SARS-CoV-2 infection or an uninfected control (not recorded which). The chain has TRBV18 and TRBJ1-3; D unresolved. CDR3 amino acids: CASSPVSRNTIYF. For the CDR3, the DNA is TGTGCCAGCTCACCGGTGTCCCGGAACACCATATATTTT.